The next 29 T cell receptor beta chains were all read from a single sample in a study of blood T cell repertoires in COVID-19. The repertoire was sequenced with immunoSEQ multiplex PCR; TCRdb's copy has only in-frame clones and lacks some. The table lists some 190,000 clones, roughly nine tenths of them singletons. The sequenced material came from PBMCs or T cells enriched from blood (not recorded which). Every receptor here comes from a woman in her 40s with acute COVID-19.

V usage is TRBV3-1 (or the pseudogene TRBV3-2) and J usage is TRBJ2-1; weak D call: TRBD2 (6 bases). The V gene's germline CDR1 is LGHDT and CDR2 YNNKEL (reference sequence). Trimming took 0 bases from V and 7 from J, leaving 19 bases between them. This CDR3 contains 17 residues. The CDR3 DNA reads TGTGCCAGCAGCCAAGATTCGGGAGCCCTCCCGTCGAATGAGCAGTTCTTC. Translated, it gives CASSQDSGALPSNEQFF.

This rearrangement joins TRBV19 to TRBJ1-5; possible D gene TRBD1, 5 bases. This CDR3 spans 15 amino acids. Germline V lookup: CDR1 LNHDA, CDR2 SQIVND (reference sequence). V gave up 1 base and J gave up 2 bases, with 9 bases separating them. As DNA, the CDR3 is TGTGCCAGTAGTATAGGGACATACCGCAATCAGCCCCAGCATTTT. Translating it yields CASSIGTYRNQPQHF.

The table lists this clone with a count of one. The rearrangement uses TRBV4-1 and TRBJ2-1; weak D call: TRBD2 (6 bases). The CDR3 consists of 16 residues. Germline assignment: CDR1 MGHRA and CDR2 YSYEKL. The V end lost 0 bases, the J end lost 0 bases, and 9 bases lay between the germline ends. The CDR3 DNA reads TGCGCCAGCAGCCAAGAGTACGGGAGCTCCTACAATGAGCAGTTCTTC. Translation gives CASSQEYGSSYNEQFF.

The chain recombines TRBV4-2 with TRBJ1-1; no clear D. Germline CDR1 reads LGHNA; CDR2 reads YNFKEQ. V was cut by 2 bases and J by 8 bases, with 9 bases left in between. This CDR3 has 12 residues. The CDR3 reads CASSQHHLEAFF. CDR3 DNA sequence: TGTGCCAGCAGCCAACATCACTTGGAAGCTTTCTTT.

V usage is TRBV27 and J usage is TRBJ2-7, with 11 bases lining up with TRBD2. CDR1 is MNHEY and CDR2 is SMNVEV in the germline V gene (reference sequence). With 5 bases clipped from V and 5 bases from J, the junction kept 8 bases outside the gene matches. CDR3 length: 15 amino acids. The CDR3 spells CASSEGTSGFHEQYF. The CDR3 region has the DNA TGTGCCAGCAGTGAAGGGACTAGCGGTTTTCACGAGCAGTACTTC.

This clone has only one observation. The chain has TRBV7-9 and TRBJ2-5; the match to TRBD2 covers 10 bases. The CDR3 spans 15 residues. The trim removed 4 bases at V and 4 bases at J, leaving 6 bases unmatched. CDR1 is SEHNR and CDR2 is FQNEAQ in the germline V gene (reference sequence). CDR3: CASSSLAGKLETQYF. CDR3 sequence (DNA): TGTGCCAGCAGCTCACTAGCGGGGAAGCTAGAGACCCAGTACTTC. Combining the CDR3 with reference TRBV7-9 and TRBJ2-5 gives the whole variable domain DTGVSQNPRHKITKRGQNVTFRCDPISEHNRLYWYRQTLGQGPEFLTYFQNEAQLEKSRLLSDRFSAERPKGSFSTLEIQRTEQGDSAMYLCASSSLAGKLETQYFGPGTRLLVL.

V and J are TRBV19 and TRBJ1-2, with TRBD1 matching over 7 bases. Germline CDR1 is LNHDA and CDR2 is SQIVND (reference sequence). CDR3 size: 18 residues. V lost 0 bases, J lost 2 bases, and 12 bases stayed unmatched. CDR3 residues: CASSIDLASSRGNYGYTF. As DNA, the CDR3 is TGTGCCAGTAGTATAGATTTAGCATCATCCAGGGGGAACTATGGCTACACCTTC. The full variable domain, completed using reference TRBV19 and TRBJ1-2, is DGGITQSPKYLFRKEGQNVTLSCEQNLNHDAMYWYRQDPGQGLRLIYYSQIVNDFQKGDIAEGYSVSREKKESFPLTVTSAQKNPTAFYLCASSIDLASSRGNYGYTFGSGTRLTVV.

The V and J genes are TRBV27 and TRBJ2-3, with 8 bases identical to TRBD2. The CDR3 has 16 amino acids. After removal of 4 bases from V and 7 bases from J, the junction contained 13 bases not matched to a gene. The germline V gene has CDR1 MNHEY and CDR2 SMNVEV (reference sequence). CDR3 DNA sequence: TGTGCCAGCAGTTCCGCCCCGGGTAGCGGGGTTTATACGCAGTATTTT. Translated, it gives CASSSAPGSGVYTQYF.

A single count supports this clone. The V call is TRBV5-4, the J call TRBJ2-6; D might be TRBD2 (6 bases). CDR1 and CDR2 (germline): SGHNT, YYREEE (reference sequence). V was pared by 4 bases and J by 2 bases, with 13 bases between. There are 16 residues in the CDR3. CDR3 sequence reads: CASSPLTGAGANVLTF. CDR3 sequence (DNA): TGTGCCAGCAGCCCTCTAACGGGGGCTGGGGCCAACGTCCTGACTTTC.

The rearrangement joins TRBV13 to TRBJ1-2; D possibly corresponds to TRBD1 (6 bases). V shed 4 bases and J shed 5 bases, with 11 bases lying between them. The germline gives CDR1 PRHDT, CDR2 FYEKMQ (reference sequence). The CDR3 sequence is 13 residues long. CDR3 residues: CASSSDRRYGYTF. Here the CDR3 DNA reads TGTGCCAGCAGCTCCGACAGGAGGTATGGCTACACCTTC.

The chain recombines TRBV27 with TRBJ2-1; D may be TRBD2 (5 bases). V lost 5 bases, J lost 0 bases, and 11 bases lay in between. The length of the CDR3 is 15 residues. CDR1 and CDR2 (germline): MNHEY, SMNVEV (reference sequence). CDR3 region: CASSKYGSSYNEQFF. The DNA for the CDR3 is TGTGCCAGCAGTAAATATGGGAGCTCCTACAATGAGCAGTTCTTC.

The rearrangement joins TRBV11-2 to TRBJ2-3; TRBD2 agrees at 7 bases. This CDR3 contains 19 residues. Germline values: CDR1 SGHAT, CDR2 FQNNGV. J lost 4 bases, V lost 1 base, and 17 bases had no gene match. In DNA form, the CDR3 reads TGTGCCAGCAGCTTAGGGGTTGCTCATCTGGGGAGGGTCCCAGATACGCAGTATTTT. Encoded protein: CASSLGVAHLGRVPDTQYF.

DNA for the CDR3: TGTGCCAGCAGCTTAGGGAGCGCTGAGCAGTTCTTC. The encoded protein is CASSLGSAEQFF. The rearrangement uses TRBV7-2 and TRBJ2-1; D gene unclear. CDR1 SGHTA and CDR2 FQGNSA come from the germline V gene. The CDR3 length is 12 residues. Between the trimmed V and J ends, which lost 1 base and 9 bases, there was a span of 7 bases.

V and J are TRBV3-1 (or the pseudogene TRBV3-2) and TRBJ2-1; TRBD2 aligns across 7 bases. The V gene end was trimmed by 1 base and the J gene end by 8 bases; junction bases not matched to a gene: 8. Germline CDR1 LGHDT, CDR2 YNNKEL (reference sequence). The CDR3 contains 15 residues. CDR3 nucleotide sequence: TGTGCCAGCAGCCAAGTCGCGGGGGTAACGTATGAGCAGTTCTTC. It yields the protein CASSQVAGVTYEQFF.

The rearrangement links TRBV6-2 or TRBV6-3 to TRBJ1-4; no clear D. The length of the CDR3 is 15 residues. Trimming cost V 0 bases and J 4 bases, with 9 bases left between them. Germline V gene lookup returns CDR1 MNHEY and CDR2 SVGEGT. CDR3 protein: CASSYSRGYNEKLFF. CDR3 coding DNA: TGTGCCAGCAGTTACTCGAGAGGGTATAATGAAAAACTGTTTTTT.

The rearrangement links TRBV3-1 (or the pseudogene TRBV3-2) to TRBJ1-5; D may be TRBD1 (6 bases). CDR1 and CDR2 (germline): LGHDT, YNNKEL (reference sequence). The CDR3 runs to 13 residues. Deletions cut 5 bases from V and 7 bases from J, with 12 bases between. CDR3 nucleotide sequence: TGTGCCAGCAGCAAACAGGGTGGGCAGCCCCAGCATTTT. Translating it yields CASSKQGGQPQHF.

This clone was observed a handful of times. V gene TRBV2 combines with J gene TRBJ1-5, with D hard to call. Trimming cost V 7 bases and J 0 bases, with 10 bases left between them. The CDR3 loop spans 14 amino acids. Germline loops: CDR1 SNHLY, CDR2 FYNNEI. CDR3 DNA sequence: TGTGCCAGCAAAATCCCAGGTAGCAATCAGCCCCAGCATTTT. Amino acid sequence: CASKIPGSNQPQHF.

The rearrangement uses TRBV27 and TRBJ1-1; TRBD1 agrees at 8 bases. CDR3 length: 15 residues. Germline V gives CDR1 MNHEY, CDR2 SMNVEV (reference sequence). J lost 0 bases, V lost 4 bases, and 4 bases had no gene match. The CDR3 reads CASSSRQGLNTEAFF. The CDR3 nucleotides are TGTGCCAGCAGTTCAAGACAGGGGCTGAACACTGAAGCTTTCTTT.

The V call is TRBV19, the J call TRBJ2-7; 8 bases agree with TRBD1. CDR3 length: 15 amino acids. V lost 4 bases and J lost 3; bases outside the gene matches: 8. Germline-derived CDR1 and CDR2 are LNHDA and SQIVND (reference sequence). This chain's CDR3 is CASSSGAGGIYEQYF. CDR3 nucleotides: TGTGCCAGTAGTAGCGGGGCAGGGGGCATCTACGAGCAGTACTTC. Full variable domain (rest looked up from reference TRBV19 and TRBJ2-7): DGGITQSPKYLFRKEGQNVTLSCEQNLNHDAMYWYRQDPGQGLRLIYYSQIVNDFQKGDIAEGYSVSREKKESFPLTVTSAQKNPTAFYLCASSSGAGGIYEQYFGPGTRLTVT.

The sample holds a few counts of this clone. The chain has TRBV27 and TRBJ1-6, with D perhaps matching TRBD1 (5 bases). The length of the CDR3 is 15 residues. V was trimmed by 2 bases and J by 10 bases, leaving 15 bases between them. CDR1 is MNHEY and CDR2 is SMNVEV in the germline V gene (reference sequence). For the CDR3, the DNA is TGTGCCAGCAGTTTAAAGGCAGGGACTCACTCACCCCTCCACTTT. Translation: CASSLKAGTHSPLHF.

Here the CDR3 DNA reads TGTGCCAGCAGCCTAGCGGGGAGGGATTTGCAGTTCTTC. Residues: CASSLAGRDLQFF. The genes are TRBV4-2 and TRBJ2-1, with 8 bases aligning to TRBD2. Germline assignment: CDR1 LGHNA and CDR2 YNFKEQ. The CDR3 sequence is 13 residues long. Trimming at V came to 4 bases and at J to 12 bases, leaving 8 bases not matched to a gene.

The chain links TRBV28 to TRBJ1-1; TRBD1 aligns across 8 bases. Germline V gene sequence: CDR1 MDHEN, CDR2 SYDVKM. V shed 4 bases, J shed 0 bases, and the junction held 10 bases outside the gene matches. This CDR3 is built from 17 residues. CDR3 region: CASSSLGRGRMNTEAFF. The CDR3, as DNA: TGTGCCAGCAGTTCCTTGGGCAGGGGGCGGATGAACACTGAAGCTTTCTTT.

This chain uses TRBV19 with TRBJ2-6; maybe TRBD2 (6 bases). With 5 bases removed from V and 0 bases from J, the gap between germline ends came to 17 bases. The length of the CDR3 is 18 residues. The germline gives CDR1 LNHDA, CDR2 SQIVND (reference sequence). The CDR3 sequence: CASSPYLAGSSGANVLTF. The CDR3 nucleotides read TGTGCCAGTAGTCCCTATTTGGCGGGAAGCTCTGGGGCCAACGTCCTGACTTTC. Full variable domain (missing parts from reference TRBV19 and TRBJ2-6): DGGITQSPKYLFRKEGQNVTLSCEQNLNHDAMYWYRQDPGQGLRLIYYSQIVNDFQKGDIAEGYSVSREKKESFPLTVTSAQKNPTAFYLCASSPYLAGSSGANVLTFGAGSRLTVL.

This chain joins TRBV27 and TRBJ2-7, with 10 bases identical to TRBD2. Germline CDR1 MNHEY, CDR2 SMNVEV (reference sequence). Trimming removed 4 bases from V and 2 bases from J; junction bases left unmatched: 8. This CDR3 comprises 16 residues. The CDR3 coding sequence is TGTGCCAGCAGTTCAGTCCTAGCGGGAGCCCCCTACGAGCAGTACTTC. Protein product: CASSSVLAGAPYEQYF.

The chain combines TRBV5-1 with TRBJ1-4, with D maybe TRBD1 (6 bases). Between the trimmed V and J ends, which lost 4 bases and 4 bases, there was a span of 11 bases. The CDR3 covers 14 residues. Germline V gives CDR1 SGHRS, CDR2 YFSETQ. DNA for the CDR3: TGCGCCAGCAGCCGGGGACAACATAATGAAAAACTGTTTTTT. This sequence encodes CASSRGQHNEKLFF.

This chain links TRBV19 with TRBJ1-1; TRBD1 agrees at 7 bases. V dropped 5 bases and J dropped 5; count of bases not matched to a gene: 11. The CDR3 runs 15 residues. Germline assignment: CDR1 LNHDA and CDR2 SQIVND (reference sequence). The CDR3 DNA reads TGTGCCAGTAGTCCGGACAGGAGGGTTGAGACTGAAGCTTTCTTT. Translating gives CASSPDRRVETEAFF. Full variable domain (remainder filled in from reference TRBV19 and TRBJ1-1): DGGITQSPKYLFRKEGQNVTLSCEQNLNHDAMYWYRQDPGQGLRLIYYSQIVNDFQKGDIAEGYSVSREKKESFPLTVTSAQKNPTAFYLCASSPDRRVETEAFFGQGTRLTVV.

The chain links TRBV6-6 to TRBJ1-2; D might be TRBD1 (5 bases). The CDR3 runs 13 residues. V lost 5 bases and J 8 bases, leaving 15 bases between the germline ends. Germline loops: CDR1 MNHNY, CDR2 SVGAGI (reference sequence). The CDR3 loop is CASSARVGTGYTF. For the CDR3, the DNA is TGTGCCAGCAGTGCCAGGGTGGGTACCGGCTACACCTTC.

V gene TRBV6-6 combines with J gene TRBJ2-6, with TRBD1 matching over 10 bases. From germline, CDR1 is MNHNY and CDR2 SVGAGI (reference sequence). The CDR3 loop spans 16 amino acids. V dropped 4 bases and J dropped 3; count of bases not matched to a gene: 3. The CDR3 DNA reads as TGTGCCAGCAGTTCGACAGGGGGCAATGGGGCCAACGTCCTGACTTTC. This gives the protein CASSSTGGNGANVLTF.

This clone was recorded once. This chain connects TRBV7-2 to TRBJ2-6; D not certain. The germline gives CDR1 SGHTA, CDR2 FQGNSA. Trimming left V 4 bases short and J 0 bases short, with 7 bases between. This CDR3 is 15 amino acids long. CDR3 DNA sequence: TGTGCCAGCAGCTCTGACACCTCTGGGGCCAACGTCCTGACTTTC. It codes for CASSSDTSGANVLTF.